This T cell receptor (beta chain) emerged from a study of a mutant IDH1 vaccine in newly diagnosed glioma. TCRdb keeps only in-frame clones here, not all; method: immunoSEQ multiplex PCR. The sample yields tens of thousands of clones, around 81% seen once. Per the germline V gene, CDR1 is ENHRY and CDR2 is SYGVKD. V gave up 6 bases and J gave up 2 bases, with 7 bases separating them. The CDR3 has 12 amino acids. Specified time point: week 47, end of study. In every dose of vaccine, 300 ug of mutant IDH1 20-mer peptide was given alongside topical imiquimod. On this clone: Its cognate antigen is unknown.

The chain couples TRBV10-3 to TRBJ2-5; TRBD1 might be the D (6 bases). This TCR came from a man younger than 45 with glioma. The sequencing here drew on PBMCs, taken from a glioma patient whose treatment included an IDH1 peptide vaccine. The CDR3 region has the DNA TGTGCCATCAGAGGACAGCAAGAGACCCAGTACTTC. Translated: CAIRGQQETQYF.